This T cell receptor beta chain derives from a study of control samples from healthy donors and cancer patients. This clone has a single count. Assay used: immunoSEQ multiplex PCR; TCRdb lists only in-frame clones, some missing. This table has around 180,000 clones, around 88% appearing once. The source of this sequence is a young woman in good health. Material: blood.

For the CDR3, the DNA is TGTGCCAGCATTGGGACAGGGGGACAAAGGGCTGAAGCTTTCTTT. As protein: CASIGTGGQRAEAFF. The chain combines TRBV6-5 with TRBJ1-1; 11 nucleotides agree with TRBD1. CDR1 is MNHEY and CDR2 is SVGAGI in the germline V gene. CDR3 length: 15 amino acids. Trimming cost V 7 bases and J 6 bases; bases outside gene matches: 10.